The rows below give T cell receptor beta chains drawn from one sample of a study of T cell repertoires in ileal Crohn's disease. The method was immunoSEQ multiplex PCR; TCRdb's version includes in-frame clones alone and lacks a portion of them. The data contain approximately 7,800 clones, about two thirds of them singletons. The sample taken for sequencing was ileal tissue. All receptors come from an adult with Crohn's disease. The CDR3 runs from the conserved cysteine through the conserved F or W. The D gene is left open where the match is weak. Not all rows give a size; the values are once, few, many and, for expanded clones, a class.

once,.,TRBJ2-3,TRBV9,CASSVSTDTQYF,TGTGCCAGCAGCGTAAGTACAGATACGCAGTATTTT
.,.,TRBJ2-7,TRBV25-1,CASSGDVNEQYF,TGTGCCAGCAGTGGGGATGTCAACGAGCAGTACTTC
.,.,TRBJ2-1,TRBV6-4,CASSSTSYNEQFF,TGTGCCAGCAGTTCTACTAGCTACAATGAGCAGTTCTTC
.,TRBD1,TRBJ2-5,TRBV30,CAWRGGLTGEETQYF,TGTGCCTGGAGGGGAGGACTGACAGGGGAAGAGACCCAGTACTTC
.,TRBD2,TRBJ2-1,TRBV7-3,CASSLTSGRGDEQFF,TGTGCCAGCAGCTTAACTAGCGGGAGGGGCGATGAGCAGTTCTTC
.,TRBD1,TRBJ2-5,TRBV7-6,CASSLSPSTGAIQETQYF,TGTGCCAGCAGCTTAAGCCCCTCGACAGGGGCGATACAAGAGACCCAGTACTTC
.,TRBD2,TRBJ2-1,TRBV5-5,CASSFAGASGYNEQFF,TGTGCCAGCAGCTTCGCTGGGGCTAGCGGCTACAATGAGCAGTTCTTC
.,.,TRBJ2-7,TRBV19,CASSPWDSSYEQYF,TGTGCCAGTAGTCCCTGGGACTCGTCCTACGAGCAGTACTTC
.,.,TRBJ2-3,TRBV5-1,CASSENSFTDTQYF,TGCGCCAGCAGCGAGAACAGTTTCACAGATACGCAGTATTTT
.,TRBD1,TRBJ1-2,TRBV11-2,CASNHPGDSFNHF,TGTGCCAGCAACCATCCTGGGGACAGTTTTAACCACTTC
.,.,TRBJ2-5,TRBV19,CASSIKETQYF,TGTGCCAGTAGTATAAAAGAGACCCAGTACTTC
.,.,TRBJ2-7,TRBV6-7,CASSYPIYEQYF,TGTGCCAGCAGTTATCCCATCTACGAGCAGTACTTC
few,.,TRBJ2-2,TRBV6-6,CASSYGGVGELFF,TGTGCCAGCAGTTACGGAGGCGTCGGGGAGCTGTTTTTT
few,.,TRBJ1-1,TRBV2,CASSDWGLEAFF,TGTGCCAGCAGTGATTGGGGGCTTGAAGCTTTCTTT
.,TRBD1,TRBJ1-2,TRBV7-6,CASSPHQGQAYGYTF,TGTGCCAGCAGCCCCCACCAGGGACAGGCCTATGGCTACACCTTC
.,TRBD2,TRBJ2-1,TRBV7-6,CASSFSGYNEQFF,TGTGCCAGCAGCTTTAGCGGGTACAATGAGCAGTTCTTC
.,TRBD2,TRBJ2-5,TRBV11-2,CASSLTSGGAVTQYF,TGTGCCAGCAGCCTCACTAGCGGGGGGGCGGTGACCCAGTACTTC
.,TRBD1,TRBJ2-5,TRBV5-6,CASSHGWVGTDSQETQYF,TGTGCCAGCAGCCATGGCTGGGTCGGGACAGATAGCCAAGAGACCCAGTACTTC
.,TRBD2,TRBJ2-1,TRBV5-8,CASSFSWTSGGLNRYNEQFF,TGTGCCAGCAGCTTCTCTTGGACTAGCGGGGGTTTGAATCGCTACAATGAGCAGTTCTTC
.,.,TRBJ1-1,TRBV7-3,CASSLDGGATTEAFF,TGTGCCAGCAGCTTAGATGGGGGGGCGACGACTGAAGCTTTCTTT
.,.,TRBJ2-7,TRBV11-2,CASSSELYEQYF,TGTGCCAGCAGCTCCGAGCTCTACGAGCAGTACTTC
.,TRBD2,TRBJ2-5,TRBV19,CASSRDYQETQYF,TGTGCCAGTAGTAGGGACTACCAGGAGACCCAGTACTTC
.,.,TRBJ2-6,TRBV18,CASSPMVTPGANVLTF,TGTGCCAGCTCACCAATGGTAACTCCCGGGGCCAACGTCCTGACTTTC
.,TRBD1,TRBJ2-1,TRBV27,CASSAGTARNEQFF,TGTGCCAGCAGTGCCGGGACAGCCCGCAATGAGCAGTTCTTC
.,TRBD2,TRBJ2-1,TRBV5-1,CASSSLAGPAGNEQFF,TGCGCCAGCAGCTCGCTAGCGGGGCCCGCCGGCAATGAGCAGTTCTTC
.,.,TRBJ1-1,TRBV6-5,CASSFFLGRAEAFF,TGTGCCAGCAGTTTTTTTCTGGGGAGGGCTGAAGCTTTCTTT
.,.,TRBJ2-7,TRBV14,CASSHTTGGYEQYF,TGTGCCAGCAGCCACACGACCGGGGGCTACGAGCAGTACTTC
.,.,TRBJ1-1,TRBV29-1,CSVVGNTEAFF,TGCAGCGTTGTAGGGAACACTGAAGCTTTCTTT
.,.,TRBJ1-1,TRBV11-2,CASSLTRWVTEAFF,TGTGCCAGCAGCCTGACGAGGTGGGTGACTGAAGCTTTCTTT
.,.,TRBJ1-3,TRBV7-8,CASSLRLGSGNTIYF,TGTGCCAGCAGCCTCCGGCTCGGGTCCGGAAACACCATATATTTT
.,TRBD1,TRBJ2-3,TRBV7-3,CASSLNQGAVDTQYF,TGTGCCAGCAGCTTAAACCAGGGGGCGGTCGATACGCAGTATTTT
.,TRBD1,TRBJ1-5,TRBV28,CASSSSGWTGFSNQPQHF,TGTGCCAGCAGTTCCTCCGGATGGACAGGATTTAGCAATCAGCCCCAGCATTTT
.,.,TRBJ2-1,TRBV15,CATSYAQGLGSYNEQFF,TGTGCCACCAGTTACGCCCAGGGTTTGGGCTCCTACAATGAGCAGTTCTTC
.,.,TRBJ1-1,TRBV6-6,CASSRDSDTEAFF,TGTGCCAGCAGCCGCGACAGCGACACTGAAGCTTTCTTT
.,.,TRBJ2-2,TRBV27,CASRGFAGELFF,TGTGCCAGCAGGGGTTTTGCCGGGGAGCTGTTTTTT
.,TRBD1,TRBJ2-5,TRBV11-1,CASSFRTGGFQETQYF,TGTGCCAGCAGCTTCCGGACAGGGGGCTTCCAAGAGACCCAGTACTTC
.,TRBD2,TRBJ2-1,TRBV28,CATSGTSGRRTREQFF,TGTGCCACCTCCGGGACTAGCGGGAGAAGGACACGGGAGCAGTTCTTC
.,.,TRBJ1-2,TRBV7-9,CASRSIDYGYTF,TGTGCCAGCAGATCCATCGATTATGGCTACACCTTC
.,TRBD2,TRBJ2-1,TRBV4-2,CASEAGDEQFF,TGTGCCAGCGAAGCGGGAGATGAGCAGTTCTTC
.,.,TRBJ1-5,TRBV11-2,CASSPTVNQPQHF,TGTGCCAGCAGCCCGACAGTCAATCAGCCCCAGCATTTT
few,.,TRBJ2-7,TRBV28,CASSRSDEQYF,TGTGCCAGCAGTCGGTCGGACGAGCAGTACTTC
.,.,TRBJ2-4,TRBV4-3,CASSQGGRQNIQYF,TGCGCCAGCAGCCAAGGTGGCAGACAAAACATTCAGTACTTC
.,TRBD1,TRBJ1-1,TRBV28,CASWVTGGSNTEAFF,TGTGCCAGCTGGGTGACAGGGGGATCGAACACTGAAGCTTTCTTT
once,TRBD2,TRBJ2-7,TRBV4-3,CASSQDYPGGSYEQYF,TGCGCCAGCAGCCAAGATTACCCCGGGGGGTCCTACGAGCAGTACTTC
.,.,TRBJ1-1,TRBV19,CASSTGLVGGNTEAFF,TGTGCCAGTAGTACCGGGTTAGTGGGGGGGAACACTGAAGCTTTCTTT
few,TRBD1,TRBJ1-5,TRBV7-9,CASSLGGTGLGQPQHF,TGTGCCAGCAGCTTAGGGGGGACAGGGCTTGGCCAGCCCCAGCATTTT
.,.,TRBJ1-1,TRBV6-5,CASRTTSNTEAFF,TGTGCCAGCAGAACGACATCGAACACTGAAGCTTTCTTT
.,.,TRBJ1-1,TRBV5-1,CASSLGSGTEAFF,TGCGCCAGCAGCTTGGGGAGTGGCACTGAAGCTTTCTTT
.,.,TRBJ2-2,TRBV5-1,CASSLEGQHYTGELFF,TGCGCCAGCAGCTTGGAAGGACAGCATTACACCGGGGAGCTGTTTTTT
.,TRBD1,TRBJ2-2,TRBV6-5,CASSLSGTGDTGELFF,TGTGCCAGCAGTTTATCCGGGACAGGGGACACCGGGGAGCTGTTTTTT